This TCR beta chain was obtained from a study of blood T cells in healthy people across ages. For the second PCR, which ran for about 7 to 12 cycles, a sample-barcoded 5' primer and a J-beta primer mix were used. TCRdb re-called the 5' RACE reads with MiXCR, one entry per CDR3 protein. The sample has around 500,000 distinct CDR3 sequences, 27% seen once. The ends were cut back, 9 bases at V and 4 bases at J, with 15 bases in the middle. CDR1 SEHNR and CDR2 FQNEAQ come from the germline V gene (reference sequence). There are 13 residues in the CDR3. Roughly 10 milliliters of peripheral blood were drawn from each donor into EDTA-treated tubes. The data were also submitted as part of a second study, on T cells of mothers and their children.

Sequencing was done on a sample of blood. The V call is TRBV7-9, the J call TRBJ2-5, with D perhaps given as TRBD1 or TRBD2 (5 bases each). This TCR derives from a boy between 2 and 10 years old in good health. The CDR3 loop reads CASERGGGETQYF. CDR3 DNA: TGTGCCAGTGAGCGAGGTGGGGGAGAGACCCAGTACTTC.